Below, 14 T cell receptor beta chains from the same sample are listed, as sequenced in a study of spatial heterogeneity in lung cancer. As to time point: sample taken at primary tumor resection. Study-wide points: Expanded alpha and beta TCR counts within tumors tracked tumor mutation counts.

Each CDR3 protein gets one entry after TCRdb re-called the 5' RACE reads with MiXCR. The data contain around 2,800 distinct CDR3 sequences, roughly 10% of them singletons. These receptors have no known antigen. The sequencing used lung tumor tissue, collected at surgery. Every receptor here comes from a male donor with early-stage non-small cell lung cancer.

By proportion, this clonotype is medium-sized (0.01 to 0.1%). Because this beta chain is a stray read in a library intended to capture alpha chains, its abundance should not be given much weight. This rearrangement joins TRBV7-2 to TRBJ2-3; 12 bases map to TRBD2. This CDR3 is built from 16 residues. Germline V gene data show CDR1 as SGHTA and CDR2 as FQGNSA. The V gene end was trimmed by 5 bases and the J gene end by 7 bases; junction bases not matched to a gene: 10. The CDR3 DNA reads TGTGCCAGCAGCGCTAAACTAGCGGGGGGAGGACATACGCAGTATTTT. This gives the protein CASSAKLAGGGHTQYF.

By frequency in the sample, this clonotype is medium-sized. With the library built for alpha chains, this beta chain is off target and its frequency is not meaningful. This sequence joins TRBV6-5 and TRBJ2-5; 11 positions match TRBD2. J gave up 6 bases and V 4 bases, and 13 bases lay outside the gene matches. Germline lookup yields CDR1 MNHEY and CDR2 SVGAGI. The CDR3 consists of 17 residues. The CDR3 DNA sequence: TGTGCCAGCAGTTCCCGCGGTAGCGGGAGGGCTTGGAAGACCCAGTACTTC. It translates to CASSSRGSGRAWKTQYF.

This clonotype rates as medium-sized. The library was prepared for alpha chains; this beta chain is a stray read, so its frequency means little. The chain employs TRBV5-1 and TRBJ1-3; D is unresolved. Germline lookup yields CDR1 SGHRS and CDR2 YFSETQ. V was pared by 4 bases and J by 0 bases, with 8 bases between. The CDR3 totals 14 residues. This CDR3 is CASSHSLSGNTIYF. CDR3 nucleotides: TGCGCCAGCAGCCACAGCCTCTCTGGAAACACCATATATTTT. The entire variable domain, with the rest obtained from reference TRBV5-1 and TRBJ1-3, is as follows: KAGVTQTPRYLIKTRGQQVTLSCSPISGHRSVSWYQQTPGQGLQFLFEYFSETQRNKGNFPGRFSGRQFSNSRSEMNVSTLELGDSALYLCASSHSLSGNTIYFGEGSWLTVV.

This clonotype is medium-sized by share. This beta chain turned up in a library designed for alpha chains; as an off-target read, its abundance says little. The J gene is TRBJ1-2, the V gene TRBV6-5; 8 bases agree with TRBD1. V lost 8 bases and J lost 3; bases outside the gene matches: 11. Per germline, CDR1 MNHEY and CDR2 SVGAGI. CDR3 length: 15 amino acids. CDR3: CASREGSGGHYGYTF. CDR3 nucleotides: TGTGCCAGCCGAGAGGGGTCAGGGGGCCACTATGGCTACACCTTC.

In its sample, this clonotype ranks as large. This beta chain appears as a stray read in a library generated for alpha chains; its size is not informative. The rearrangement links TRBV18 to TRBJ2-1; 8 positions agree with TRBD2. J gave up 8 bases and V 2 bases, and 5 bases lay outside the gene matches. Germline CDR1 and CDR2: KGHSH and LQKENI. CDR3 length: 14 amino acids. The DNA for the CDR3 is TGTGCCAGCTCACCAGACGGGACTAGTTATGAGCAGTTCTTC. Its translation: CASSPDGTSYEQFF.

In its sample, this clonotype ranks as medium-sized. As an off-target read in a library built for alpha chains, this beta chain has a frequency of little significance. This sequence joins TRBV20-1 and TRBJ2-5; D remains ambiguous. This CDR3 has 12 amino acids. Germline V gene sequence: CDR1 DFQATT, CDR2 SNEGSKA (reference sequence). Trimming stripped 0 bases from V and 6 bases from J, with 8 bases between. For the CDR3, the DNA is TGCAGTGCTAGAGAAGTAGGACAGACCCAGTACTTC. Encoded protein: CSAREVGQTQYF.

In regard to this clonotype: This beta chain was picked up by a library intended for alpha chains and is off target, so its count carries little meaning. The rearrangement uses TRBV29-1 and TRBJ1-2; 9 positions match TRBD1. Germline CDR1 and CDR2: SQVTM and ANQGSEA. This CDR3 comprises 17 residues. V trimming: 4 bases; J trimming: 0 bases; junction bases outside the gene matches: 12. The CDR3 sequence is CSVGKGTGRRANYGYTF. The CDR3 nucleotides read TGCAGCGTTGGGAAAGGGACAGGGCGTAGAGCTAACTATGGCTACACCTTC.

By share of the sample, this clonotype is medium-sized (0.01 to 0.1%). Since the library was made to target alpha chains, this beta chain is a stray read and its abundance is not meaningful. V usage is TRBV28 and J usage is TRBJ2-3; D is ambiguous. With 7 bases removed from V and 6 bases from J, the gap between germline ends came to 8 bases. Looked up from germline, CDR1 is MDHEN and CDR2 is SYDVKM. CDR3 length: 11 amino acids. The CDR3, as DNA: TGTGCCAGCAAGTGGACGGATACGCAGTATTTT. Amino acid sequence: CASKWTDTQYF.

By frequency in the sample, this clonotype is medium-sized. This beta chain was picked up by a library intended for alpha chains and is off target, so its count carries little meaning. CDR3 sequence reads: CATSVGRQYNEQFF. The CDR3 DNA follows: TGTGCCACCAGTGTGGGACGACAGTACAATGAGCAGTTCTTC. The chain uses TRBV24-1 and TRBJ2-1; D may be TRBD1 or TRBD2 (5 bases each). The CDR3 has 14 residues. Trimming shortened V by 5 bases and J by 4 bases, and 11 bases separated the two germline ends. The germline CDR1 and CDR2 sequences are KGHDR and SFDVKD.

By share, this clonotype counts as medium-sized. This beta chain appears as a stray read in a library generated for alpha chains; its size is not informative. This chain uses TRBV7-2 with TRBJ2-5, with 10 nucleotides matching TRBD2. Germline trimming cut 5 bases from V and 2 bases from J; bases unmatched to any gene: 8. Germline CDR1 is SGHTA and CDR2 is FQGNSA. The CDR3 spans 16 residues. The CDR3 DNA follows: TGTGCCAGCAGCCAGTCCGCAGCGGGGGGGCAAGAGACCCAGTACTTC. Protein sequence: CASSQSAAGGQETQYF. Using reference TRBV7-2 and TRBJ2-5 for the parts outside the CDR3, the full variable domain is GAGVSQSPSNKVTEKGKDVELRCDPISGHTALYWYRQSLGQGLEFLIYFQGNSAPDKSGLPSDRFSAERTGGSVSTLTIQRTQQEDSAVYLCASSQSAAGGQETQYFGPGTRLLVL.

By proportion, this clonotype is medium-sized. The library was prepared for alpha chains; this beta chain is a stray read, so its frequency means little. The V and J genes are TRBV14 and TRBJ2-1, with D unresolved. Germline CDR1 is SGHDN and CDR2 is FVKESK. This CDR3 has 13 amino acids. Trimming shortened V by 1 base and J by 15 bases, and 16 bases separated the two germline ends. Here the CDR3 reads CASSQVIASSPFF. DNA of the CDR3: TGTGCCAGCAGCCAAGTGATAGCATCGAGTCCGTTCTTC.

Comment on this clonotype: This beta chain slipped into a library made for alpha chains as a stray read, so its size is not meaningful. The rearrangement joins TRBV7-9 to TRBJ1-5; D gene ambiguous. Germline values: CDR1 SEHNR, CDR2 FQNEAQ (reference sequence). V dropped 1 base and J dropped 4 bases, with 8 bases sitting between them. CDR3 length: 14 amino acids. The CDR3 reads CASSLGGRNQPQHF. Written as DNA, the CDR3 is TGTGCCAGCAGCTTAGGTGGGCGGAATCAGCCCCAGCATTTT.

This clonotype was recorded many times. This beta chain appears as a stray read in a library generated for alpha chains; its size is not informative. V and J are TRBV20-1 and TRBJ2-3; 11 nucleotides line up with TRBD1. V shed 6 bases and J 3 bases; nucleotides not matched to a gene: 8. Germline CDR1 and CDR2: DFQATT and SNEGSKA (reference sequence). This CDR3 comprises 15 residues. The CDR3 coding sequence is TGCAGTGCCACAGACGGGGACAGGGGGACAGATACGCAGTATTTT. Its protein is CSATDGDRGTDTQYF.

By frequency in the sample, this clonotype is medium-sized. This beta chain represents an off-target read in a library built for alpha chains; its size is of limited meaning. This sequence joins TRBV6-2 or TRBV6-3 and TRBJ2-7; D gene ambiguous. This CDR3 has 13 amino acids. The germline CDR1 and CDR2 sequences are MNHEY and SVGEGT. Between the trimmed V and J ends, which lost 2 bases and 2 bases, there was a span of 7 bases. This CDR3 reads CASSYSTPYEQYF. CDR3 nucleotide sequence: TGTGCCAGCAGTTACAGTACCCCCTACGAGCAGTACTTC.